One T cell receptor (beta chain) is described in this entry. Its target is not known. The germline CDR1 and CDR2 sequences are MNHEY and SMNVEV (reference sequence). CDR3 length: 14 residues. Trimming took off 5 bases at V and 2 bases at J, with 12 bases between the two ends. This PCR relied on a set of 60 Vbeta primers and 13 Jbeta primers. Profiled with immunoSEQ multiplex PCR; TCRdb holds only in-frame clones, not every one. Seen here are about 170,000 clones, roughly 78% observed once, and the top ten hold roughly 13%. The sample belongs to a study of cytomegalovirus exposure and HLA in healthy donors. Study-level findings and limits: The classifier, whose performance was assessed in both the original and validation cohorts, reportedly diagnosed cytomegalovirus status with high specificity and sensitivity.

Sequencing used PBMCs. The chain uses TRBV27 and TRBJ1-1; D is perhaps TRBD1 (5 bases). The origin of this receptor is a woman in her forties or fifties in good health and CMV-seropositive. CDR3 bases: TGTGCCAGCAGTAAGGGGTTAAAAAACACTGAAGCTTTCTTT. This gives the protein CASSKGLKNTEAFF.